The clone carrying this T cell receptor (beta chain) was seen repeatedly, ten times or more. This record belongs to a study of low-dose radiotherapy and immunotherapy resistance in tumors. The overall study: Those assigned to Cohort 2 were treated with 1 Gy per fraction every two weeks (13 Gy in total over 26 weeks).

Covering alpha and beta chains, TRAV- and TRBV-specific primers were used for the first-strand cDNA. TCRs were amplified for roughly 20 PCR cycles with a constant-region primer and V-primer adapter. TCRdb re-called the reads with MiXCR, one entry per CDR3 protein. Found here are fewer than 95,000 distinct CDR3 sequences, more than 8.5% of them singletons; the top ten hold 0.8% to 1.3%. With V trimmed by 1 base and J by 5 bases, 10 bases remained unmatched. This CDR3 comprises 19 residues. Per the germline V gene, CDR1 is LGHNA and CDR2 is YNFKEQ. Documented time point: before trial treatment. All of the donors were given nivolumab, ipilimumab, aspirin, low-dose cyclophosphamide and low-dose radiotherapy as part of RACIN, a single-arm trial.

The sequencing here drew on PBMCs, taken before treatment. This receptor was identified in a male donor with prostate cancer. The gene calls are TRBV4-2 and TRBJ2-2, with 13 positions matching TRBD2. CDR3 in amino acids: CASSQGSGLAGEGTGELFF. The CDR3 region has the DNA TGTGCCAGCAGCCAAGGTTCCGGACTAGCGGGAGAAGGTACCGGGGAGCTGTTTTTT.